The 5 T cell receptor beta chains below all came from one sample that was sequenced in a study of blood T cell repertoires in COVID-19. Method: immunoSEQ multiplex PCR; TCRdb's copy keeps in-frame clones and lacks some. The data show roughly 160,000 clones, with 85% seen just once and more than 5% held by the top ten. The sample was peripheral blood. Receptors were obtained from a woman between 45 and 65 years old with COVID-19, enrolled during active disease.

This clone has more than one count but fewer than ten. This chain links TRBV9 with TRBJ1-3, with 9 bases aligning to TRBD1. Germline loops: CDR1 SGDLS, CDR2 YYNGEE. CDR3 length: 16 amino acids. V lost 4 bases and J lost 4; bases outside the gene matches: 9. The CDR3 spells CASSPRTGVEGNTIYF. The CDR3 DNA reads TGTGCCAGCAGCCCCCGGACAGGGGTTGAAGGAAACACCATATATTTT.

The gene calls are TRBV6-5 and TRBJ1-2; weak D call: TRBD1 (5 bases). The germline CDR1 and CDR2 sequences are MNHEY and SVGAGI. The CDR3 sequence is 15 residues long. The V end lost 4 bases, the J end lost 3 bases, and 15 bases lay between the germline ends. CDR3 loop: CASSSGPMGHYGYTF. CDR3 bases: TGTGCCAGCAGTTCCGGGCCGATGGGGCACTATGGCTACACCTTC.

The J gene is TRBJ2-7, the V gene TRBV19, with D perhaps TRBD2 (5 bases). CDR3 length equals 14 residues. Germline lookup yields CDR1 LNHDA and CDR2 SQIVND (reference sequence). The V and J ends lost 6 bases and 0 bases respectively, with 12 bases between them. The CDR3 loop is CASSIGIHSYEQYF. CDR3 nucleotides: TGTGCCAGTAGCATCGGGATTCACTCCTACGAGCAGTACTTC.

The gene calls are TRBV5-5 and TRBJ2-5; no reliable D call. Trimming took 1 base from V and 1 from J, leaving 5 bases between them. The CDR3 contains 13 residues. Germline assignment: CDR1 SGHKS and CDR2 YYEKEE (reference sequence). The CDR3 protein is CASSLNSQETQYF. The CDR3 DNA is TGTGCCAGCAGCTTGAACAGCCAAGAGACCCAGTACTTC. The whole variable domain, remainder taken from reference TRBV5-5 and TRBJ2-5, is DAGVTQSPTHLIKTRGQQVTLRCSPISGHKSVSWYQQVLGQGPQFIFQYYEKEERGRGNFPDRFSARQFPNYSSELNVNALLLGDSALYLCASSLNSQETQYFGPGTRLLVL.

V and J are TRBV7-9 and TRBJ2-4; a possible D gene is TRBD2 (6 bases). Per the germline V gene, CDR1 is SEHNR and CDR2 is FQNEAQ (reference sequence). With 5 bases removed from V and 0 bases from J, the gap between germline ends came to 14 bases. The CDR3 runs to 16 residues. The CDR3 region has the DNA TGTGCCAGCAGCAGGAGGGGTGGGTTAGCCAAAAACATTCAGTACTTC. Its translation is CASSRRGGLAKNIQYF.